The rows below give T cell receptor beta chains drawn from one sample of a study of blood T cell repertoires in COVID-19. Sequenced by immunoSEQ multiplex PCR; TCRdb stores in-frame clones only, minus some. The data hold 380,000 or so clones, with 87% observed a single time. Sequencing input: PBMCs or T cells enriched from blood (not recorded which). These TCRs come from a man in his thirties or forties who had recovered from COVID-19. CDR3s include the opening cysteine and the closing phenylalanine or tryptophan. The D gene is left open where the match is weak. Clone size appears in some rows only: once, few, many, or a class for an expanded clone.

TRBV10-3	TRBJ2-5	NA	TRBD1	TGTGCCATCAGTGTCTCCCGGGACAGGGGAGTTGGAGAGACCCAGTACTTC	CAISVSRDRGVGETQYF
TRBV1	TRBJ1-2	NA	NA	TGCACCAGCAGCCGTCGGGACAGGGGGAATGGCTACACCTTC	CTSSRRDRGNGYTF
TRBV29-1	TRBJ1-2	few	NA	TGCAGCGCCAGGGAGGGGATCGGCTACACCTTC	CSAREGIGYTF
TRBV30	TRBJ2-2	NA	TRBD1	TGTGCCTGGAGTACGGACAGGGCCGGGGAGCTGTTTTTT	CAWSTDRAGELFF
TRBV5-4	TRBJ1-1	NA	NA	TGTGCCAGCAGCGGGAGGGAACGGAACACTGAAGCTTTCTTT	CASSGRERNTEAFF
TRBV6-6	TRBJ2-7	NA	TRBD2	TGTGCCAGCAGTCCCCCGAATCGGGGGGTGTCTTACGAGCAGTACTTC	CASSPPNRGVSYEQYF
TRBV12-3/TRBV12-4	TRBJ1-5	NA	NA	TGTGCCAGCACAGGGCTTAGCAATCAGCCCCAGCATTTT	CASTGLSNQPQHF
TRBV10-3	TRBJ1-2	NA	NA	TGTGCCATCAGTGTACAGCCGGACTATGGCTACACCTTC	CAISVQPDYGYTF
TRBV10-3	TRBJ2-7	NA	TRBD1	TGTGCCATTGAGGGGACAGGATCCTACGAGCAGTACTTC	CAIEGTGSYEQYF
TRBV18	TRBJ1-4	NA	TRBD1	TGTGCCAGCTCAGCGAACAGGGGGACTAATGAAAAACTGTTTTTT	CASSANRGTNEKLFF
TRBV20-1	TRBJ1-5	NA	TRBD1	TGCAGTGCTAGTGCAGGGGGCACTAAAAATCAGCCCCAGCATTTT	CSASAGGTKNQPQHF
TRBV12-3/TRBV12-4	TRBJ2-7	NA	NA	TGTGCCAGCAGCCAACCTAAACGCGAGCAGTACTTC	CASSQPKREQYF